The 2 T cell receptor beta chains listed next were all sequenced from one sample in a study of T cell responses to AZD1222 COVID-19 vaccine. Some clones are missing from TCRdb's copy, which holds only in-frame ones; the method was immunoSEQ multiplex PCR. The repertoire holds 90,000 to 150,000 clones, with approximately 90% as singletons. The material sequenced was peripheral blood, taken on day 0 of AZD1222 vaccination. These receptor sequences come from an adult in good health.

The V call is TRBV19, the J call TRBJ2-5, with D uncertain. Germline V gives CDR1 LNHDA, CDR2 SQIVND (reference sequence). V was clipped by 6 bases and J by 4 bases, with 9 bases between them. The CDR3 length is 12 residues. CDR3 amino acids: CASRLAGETQYF. CDR3 nucleotides: TGTGCCAGTAGATTGGCCGGAGAGACCCAGTACTTC.

In its sample, this clone was seen once. The chain is built from TRBV29-1 and TRBJ1-1; no clear D. V gave up 6 bases and J gave up 6 bases, with 20 bases separating them. Per the germline V gene, CDR1 is SQVTM and CDR2 is ANQGSEA. CDR3 size: 14 residues. The CDR3 protein is CSVYMRTRSAEAFF. CDR3 sequence (DNA): TGCAGCGTCTACATGAGGACCCGGAGCGCTGAAGCTTTCTTT. Full variable domain (rest looked up from reference TRBV29-1 and TRBJ1-1): SAVISQKPSRDICQRGTSLTIQCQVDSQVTMMFWYRQQPGQSLTLIATANQGSEATYESGFVIDKFPISRPNLTFSTLTVSNMSPEDSSIYLCSVYMRTRSAEAFFGQGTRLTVV.